Below, one T cell receptor beta chain is given with its context. This clonotype was detected ten times or more. Its antigen is unknown. Within one base of it there is no much larger clone, and no base qualities were kept. The data are from a study of T-cell reconstitution after alpha-beta-depleted transplantation in children (dated by TCRdb to 2016 to 2017). Concerning the study at large: T-cell immune reconstitution after TCRalphabeta/CD19-depleted allogeneic hematopoietic cell transplantation in children was quantitatively tracked in the study by means of TCR repertoire profiling. On the study overall, not on this receptor specifically: Hyperexpanded clone frequencies declined over subsequent months; after one year, T-cell counts and TCRbeta diversity were mostly attributed to newly produced T cells. The high TCRbeta diversity at day 60 in some patients was ascribed to recipient T cells and intrathymic progenitors that had survived conditioning. About two months after transplant, the apparently early recovery of alphabetaT-cell counts reportedly depended on just several hundred clones that had expanded rapidly and came from non-depleted graft cells.

Receptor amplification or capture employed PCR. The listed sequencing device is Illumina HiSeq 2500. TCR libraries were prepared with molecular barcoding, using unique molecular identifiers to normalize TCRbeta repertoire quantification. TCRdb reprocessed the public reads (quality trimming at Q25 with fastp, clone calling with MiXCR) and kept in-frame beta chains. Records with the same CDR3 protein are collapsed into one entry carrying the most frequent genes and DNA. This sample comprises over 25,000 distinct CDR3 sequences, under 6.5% of them detected only once. The ten most abundant clones make up 25% to 30% of the sample. V loses 6 bases at its end and J loses 1 base; junction bases beyond the gene matches: 6. The CDR3 runs 15 amino acids, cysteine and phenylalanine included. The retained sequence is limited to the CDR3, 45 bases, with the frame set at the first base. The time point label, as the study defines it: day 60 (about 2 months) after transplantation. The intended sense of this specimen's treatment or condition label: allogeneic hematopoietic cell transplantation with graft depleted of TCRalphabeta T cells and CD19 B cells. TCRalphabeta/CD19-depleted allogeneic hematopoietic cell grafts were given to the transplant recipients, all of whom were children.

The sample in question was peripheral blood, obtained 60 days after TCRalphabeta/CD19-depleted stem cell transplant. The sequence was obtained from a child younger than two who had a stem cell transplant for acute myeloid leukemia, so the T cells may come from the graft donor. This sequence uses TRBV12-3 or TRBV12-4 and TRBJ2-3, with 8 bases matching TRBD2. CDR3 loop: CASSRGLAGTDTQYF. The sequenced DNA is TGTGCCAGCAGCCGAGGACTAGCCGGCACAGATACGCAGTATTTT.